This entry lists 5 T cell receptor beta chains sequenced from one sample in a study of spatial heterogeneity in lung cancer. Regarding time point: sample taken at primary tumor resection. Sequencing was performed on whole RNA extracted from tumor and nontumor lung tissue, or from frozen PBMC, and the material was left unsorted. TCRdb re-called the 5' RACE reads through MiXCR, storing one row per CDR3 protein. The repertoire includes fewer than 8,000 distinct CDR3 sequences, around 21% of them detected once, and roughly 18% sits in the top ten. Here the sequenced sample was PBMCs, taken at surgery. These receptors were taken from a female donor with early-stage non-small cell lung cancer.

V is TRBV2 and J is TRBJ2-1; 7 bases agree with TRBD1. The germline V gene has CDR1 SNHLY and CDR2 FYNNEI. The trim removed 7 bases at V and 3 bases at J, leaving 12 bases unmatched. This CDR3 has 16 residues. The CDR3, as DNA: TGTGCCAGCAACCCAAGCGACAGGGCCAACTACAATGAGCAGTTCTTC. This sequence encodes CASNPSDRANYNEQFF.

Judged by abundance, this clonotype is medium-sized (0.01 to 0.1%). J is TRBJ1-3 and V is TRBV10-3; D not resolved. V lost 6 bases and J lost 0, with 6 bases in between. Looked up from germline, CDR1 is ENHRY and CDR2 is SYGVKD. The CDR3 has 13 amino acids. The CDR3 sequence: CAIRPSSGNTIYF. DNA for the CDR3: TGTGCCATCAGGCCGAGCTCTGGAAACACCATATATTTT.

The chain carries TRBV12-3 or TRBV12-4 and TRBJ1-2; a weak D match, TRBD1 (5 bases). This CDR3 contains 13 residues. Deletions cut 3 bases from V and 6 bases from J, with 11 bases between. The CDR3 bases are TGTGCCAGCAGTTTCTCTCAGGGACATGGCTACACCTTC. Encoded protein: CASSFSQGHGYTF.

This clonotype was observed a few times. Written as DNA, the CDR3 is TGTGCCAGCAGCTTAGTGGGACTAGCGGAAGAGACCCAGTACTTC. It translates to CASSLVGLAEETQYF. The chain couples TRBV7-2 to TRBJ2-5; 11 bases line up with TRBD2. V lost 1 base, J lost 3 bases, and 1 base stayed unmatched. The CDR3 runs 15 residues. From germline, CDR1 is SGHTA and CDR2 FQGNSA.

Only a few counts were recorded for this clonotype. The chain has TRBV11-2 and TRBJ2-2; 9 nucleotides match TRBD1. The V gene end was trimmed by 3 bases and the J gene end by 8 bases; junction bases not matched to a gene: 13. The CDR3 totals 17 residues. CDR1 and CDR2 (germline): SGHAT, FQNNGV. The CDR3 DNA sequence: TGTGCCAGCAGCTTTAGATCCGGGACAGGGAGTGTAGGGGAGCTGTTTTTT. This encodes CASSFRSGTGSVGELFF.